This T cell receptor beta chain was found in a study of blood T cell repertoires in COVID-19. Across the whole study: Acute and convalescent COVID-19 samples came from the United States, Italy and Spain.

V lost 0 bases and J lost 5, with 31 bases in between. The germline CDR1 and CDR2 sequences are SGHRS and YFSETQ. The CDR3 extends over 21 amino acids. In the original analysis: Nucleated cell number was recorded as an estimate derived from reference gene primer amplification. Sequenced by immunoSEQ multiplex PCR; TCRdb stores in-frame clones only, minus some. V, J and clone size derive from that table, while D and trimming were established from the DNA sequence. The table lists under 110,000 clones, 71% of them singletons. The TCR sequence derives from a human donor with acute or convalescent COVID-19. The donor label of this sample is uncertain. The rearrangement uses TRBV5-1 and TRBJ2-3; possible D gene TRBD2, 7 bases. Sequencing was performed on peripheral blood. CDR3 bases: TGCGCCAGCAGCTTGGTGGCCTTTAACGCACAGGGAGGGCGGGATAGAGATACGCAGTATTTT. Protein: CASSLVAFNAQGGRDRDTQYF.